Listed here are 30 T cell receptor beta chains from one sample, sequenced in a study of blood T cell repertoires in COVID-19. Using immunoSEQ multiplex PCR, the repertoire was profiled, and TCRdb retains in-frame clones only, with some absent. The sample holds some 320,000 clones; approximately 89% are singletons and the top ten take 7.8%. Specimen: peripheral blood. These receptors came from a woman aged 45 to 65 who had recovered from COVID-19.

The chain carries TRBV3-1 (or the pseudogene TRBV3-2) and TRBJ1-4; weak D call: TRBD1 (5 bases). The CDR3 loop spans 13 amino acids. Germline-derived CDR1 and CDR2 are LGHDT and YNNKEL (reference sequence). The CDR3 sequence is CASGAATNEKLFF. CDR3 DNA sequence: TGTGCAAGCGGGGCGGCAACTAATGAAAAACTGTTTTTT.

V usage is TRBV2 and J usage is TRBJ2-7; weak D call: TRBD1 (6 bases). The length of the CDR3 is 12 residues. Trimming removed 6 bases at V and 3 bases at J, with 9 bases between. The germline V gene has CDR1 SNHLY and CDR2 FYNNEI. The CDR3 protein is CASRGAVYEQYF. The CDR3 coding sequence is TGTGCCAGCAGGGGGGCGGTCTACGAGCAGTACTTC.

The chain links TRBV5-4 to TRBJ2-3, with a tentative D call TRBD1 (5 bases). Germline values: CDR1 SGHNT, CDR2 YYREEE (reference sequence). Trimming left V 0 bases short and J 6 bases short, with 20 bases between. This CDR3 is 17 amino acids long. The CDR3 DNA reads TGTGCCAGCAGCTTGGGCCAGGGCCCCACGGGTCGGGATACGCAGTATTTT. This gives the protein CASSLGQGPTGRDTQYF.

V is TRBV7-8 and J is TRBJ2-7; 9 bases are a match to TRBD1. From germline, CDR1 is SGHVS and CDR2 FQNEAQ. This CDR3 is built from 14 residues. V shed 5 bases, J shed 6 bases, and the junction held 8 bases outside the gene matches. The CDR3 DNA is TGTGCCAGCAGCCAAGGACAGGGGACGGGCGAGCAGTACTTC. It specifies CASSQGQGTGEQYF.

This clone turned up a few times. This chain uses TRBV10-1 with TRBJ1-1; 7 bases are a match to TRBD1. Germline CDR1 WNHNN, CDR2 SYGVQD (reference sequence). V dropped 5 bases and J dropped 1; count of bases not matched to a gene: 4. The CDR3 contains 14 residues. CDR3 DNA sequence: TGCGCCAGCAGTCCAACAGGGGAGAACACTGAAGCTTTCTTT. The encoded protein is CASSPTGENTEAFF.

V gene TRBV28 combines with J gene TRBJ1-1; tentative D call: TRBD1 (6 bases). The CDR3 consists of 14 residues. Germline CDR1 reads MDHEN; CDR2 reads SYDVKM. With 6 bases removed from V and 0 bases from J, the gap between germline ends came to 11 bases. For the CDR3, the DNA is TGTGCCAGCAGGCGCAGGGACATGAACACTGAAGCTTTCTTT. Translating it yields CASRRRDMNTEAFF.

V usage is TRBV12-3 or TRBV12-4 and J usage is TRBJ2-1; D is perhaps TRBD2 (5 bases). The CDR3 runs 13 residues. V lost 4 bases to trimming and J lost 6 bases, with 10 bases between them. The DNA for the CDR3 is TGTGCCAGCAGTTCGGACTTGATCAATGAGCAGTTCTTC. Its protein is CASSSDLINEQFF.

This rearrangement joins TRBV3-1 (or the pseudogene TRBV3-2) to TRBJ1-1, with D perhaps matching TRBD1 (5 bases). Germline CDR1 reads LGHDT; CDR2 reads YNNKEL (reference sequence). The germline V and J ends were trimmed by 4 bases and 0 bases, with 12 bases remaining between them. The CDR3 extends over 15 amino acids. The CDR3 is CASSLQGSMNTEAFF. The CDR3 nucleotides are TGTGCCAGCAGCCTTCAGGGAAGCATGAACACTGAAGCTTTCTTT.

This clone was seen more than once but under ten times. The rearrangement uses TRBV4-3 and TRBJ1-4; a possible D gene is TRBD1 (5 bases). Trimming took off 0 bases at V and 7 bases at J, with 18 bases between the two ends. The CDR3 consists of 17 residues. Germline-derived CDR1 and CDR2 are LGHNA and YSLEER. CDR3 sequence reads: CASSQEVRGGYGEKLFF. The CDR3 DNA reads TGCGCCAGCAGCCAAGAAGTGCGGGGGGGATATGGTGAAAAACTGTTTTTT.

The chain recombines TRBV10-3 with TRBJ2-2; D ambiguous. Germline CDR1 reads ENHRY; CDR2 reads SYGVKD. The CDR3 runs to 12 residues. V was cut by 7 bases and J by 3 bases, with 6 bases left in between. In DNA form, the CDR3 reads TGTGCCATCAAACACGACACCGGGGAGCTGTTTTTT. It specifies CAIKHDTGELFF.

V and J are TRBV29-1 and TRBJ1-1; 10 bases match TRBD1. Trimming removed 6 bases from V and 8 bases from J; junction bases left unmatched: 9. This CDR3 has 13 amino acids. CDR1 is SQVTM, CDR2 ANQGSEA, per germline. CDR3 bases: TGCAGCGTGGACAATACGGGACAGGGGGAAGCTTTCTTT. Translated: CSVDNTGQGEAFF. Using reference TRBV29-1 and TRBJ1-1 for the parts outside the CDR3, the full variable domain is SAVISQKPSRDICQRGTSLTIQCQVDSQVTMMFWYRQQPGQSLTLIATANQGSEATYESGFVIDKFPISRPNLTFSTLTVSNMSPEDSSIYLCSVDNTGQGEAFFGQGTRLTVV.

This chain connects TRBV29-1 to TRBJ2-3, with 9 nucleotides matching TRBD2. Germline V CDR1 and CDR2: SQVTM, ANQGSEA. The V and J ends lost 7 bases and 4 bases, in that order; junction bases with no gene match: 6. The CDR3 consists of 13 residues. This chain's CDR3 is CSGTGTSPDTQYF. The CDR3 nucleotides are TGCAGCGGCACCGGGACTAGCCCAGATACGCAGTATTTT.

This chain links TRBV10-2 with TRBJ2-7; 8 bases fit TRBD2. The CDR3 spans 13 residues. The V gene end was trimmed by 4 bases and the J gene end by 7 bases; junction bases not matched to a gene: 6. CDR1 is WSHSY and CDR2 is SAAADI in the germline V gene. CDR3 nucleotide sequence: TGCGCCAGCAGTGGTAGCGGGGTAGGAGAGCAGTACTTC. This codes for CASSGSGVGEQYF.

Only one count was recorded for this clone. The chain links TRBV21-1 to TRBJ1-4; the table's D call TRBD1 went unverified against the DNA. TRBV21-1 is described as a pseudogene. CDR3 length equals 16 residues. CDR3 DNA sequence: TGTGCCAGCACCCTGGGGCAGGGGGCAATTATGGAAAAACTGTTTTTT. Its protein product is CASTLGQGAIMEKLFF.

This clone was observed a single time. The chain uses TRBV12-3 or TRBV12-4 and TRBJ2-3; D gene ambiguous. The V end was cut by 7 bases, the J end by 4 bases, with 12 bases between. This CDR3 region has 13 residues. In nucleotides, the CDR3 is TGTGCCAGCACCAATGTAGCATCAGATACGCAGTATTTT. Translation: CASTNVASDTQYF.

The gene calls are TRBV4-2 and TRBJ2-5; 7 nucleotides line up with TRBD2. CDR3 size: 15 residues. V was pared by 3 bases and J by 1 base, with 5 bases of the junction left unmatched. In germline, CDR1 is LGHNA, CDR2 YNFKEQ. CDR3 DNA: TGTGCCAGCAGCCAGCAGCGGGACCGCCAAGAGACCCAGTACTTC. Protein sequence: CASSQQRDRQETQYF.

This clone was picked up a small number of times. The CDR3 sequence is CASRQSRGGSNQPQHF. The CDR3, as DNA: TGTGCCAGCCGACAGTCCCGAGGGGGTAGCAATCAGCCCCAGCATTTT. This chain links TRBV19 with TRBJ1-5; D perhaps matches TRBD1 (6 bases). Germline V gives CDR1 LNHDA, CDR2 SQIVND (reference sequence). The CDR3 contains 16 residues. V gave up 9 bases and J gave up 0 bases, with 18 bases separating them.

The chain employs TRBV6-1 and TRBJ1-1, with unresolved D. This CDR3 spans 14 amino acids. Trimming took 1 base from V and 1 from J, leaving 7 bases between them. In germline, CDR1 is MNHNS, CDR2 SASEGT. The CDR3 DNA is TGTGCCAGCAGTGAAGTACGGGGGAACACTGAAGCTTTCTTT. Amino acids: CASSEVRGNTEAFF.

CDR3 bases: TGTGCCAGCAGTTGGGGGGGAAACTATGGCTACACCTTC. This gives the protein CASSWGGNYGYTF. This chain connects TRBV7-2 to TRBJ1-2; tentative D call: TRBD1 (5 bases). V was shortened by 6 bases and J by 2 bases, with 10 bases between the two germline ends. The length of the CDR3 is 13 residues. Germline loops: CDR1 SGHTA, CDR2 FQGNSA.

This clone was found once. V and J are TRBV30 and TRBJ1-4; D is perhaps TRBD1 (6 bases). The CDR3 runs 16 residues. V lost 0 bases, J lost 3 bases, and 14 bases lay in between. Germline values: CDR1 GTSNPN, CDR2 SVGIG (reference sequence). The CDR3 protein is CAWSVRPRGANEKLFF. DNA of the CDR3: TGTGCCTGGAGTGTTCGTCCCAGGGGTGCTAATGAAAAACTGTTTTTT.

This clone was counted once. J is TRBJ2-7 and V is TRBV28; a weak D match, TRBD1 (5 bases). Between the trimmed V and J ends, which lost 6 bases and 6 bases, there was a span of 24 bases. This CDR3 region has 16 residues. Germline lookup yields CDR1 MDHEN and CDR2 SYDVKM. In DNA, the CDR3 is TGTGCCAGCAGCCACCCTCAGGGAATCGGGTTTTCCGAGCAGTACTTC. As protein: CASSHPQGIGFSEQYF.

V usage is TRBV5-4 and J usage is TRBJ2-3, with unresolved D. The CDR3 extends over 15 amino acids. The V and J ends lost 0 bases and 0 bases respectively, with 8 bases between them. Germline CDR1 is SGHNT and CDR2 is YYREEE (reference sequence). The CDR3 loop is CASSLDGGSTDTQYF. The CDR3 nucleotides read TGTGCCAGCAGCTTGGACGGCGGTAGCACAGATACGCAGTATTTT.

The V call is TRBV29-1, the J call TRBJ1-1; a possible D gene is TRBD1 (5 bases). Germline V gene data show CDR1 as SQVTM and CDR2 as ANQGSEA. The CDR3 has 14 amino acids. The V end lost 6 bases, the J end lost 4 bases, and 18 bases lay between the germline ends. The CDR3 region has the DNA TGCAGCGTCCAAAAAGGGGTGGGGGGCACTGAAGCTTTCTTT. The encoded protein is CSVQKGVGGTEAFF.

This chain uses TRBV5-8 with TRBJ1-2; D uncertain. CDR3 size: 16 residues. The germline V and J ends were trimmed by 0 bases and 4 bases, with 16 bases remaining between them. Germline values: CDR1 SGHTS, CDR2 YDEGEE. The CDR3 coding sequence is TGTGCCAGCAGCTTGGGATGGCCGCCTCTTTCCTATGGCTACACCTTC. It specifies CASSLGWPPLSYGYTF.

As DNA, the CDR3 is TGTGCCAGCAGCTCCGGGACAAACTCTGGAAACACCATATATTTT. It codes for CASSSGTNSGNTIYF. The chain links TRBV5-4 to TRBJ1-3; a weak D match, TRBD1 (6 bases). Germline lookup yields CDR1 SGHNT and CDR2 YYREEE (reference sequence). The length of the CDR3 is 15 residues. The germline V and J ends were trimmed by 3 bases and 0 bases, with 10 bases remaining between them. Looking up the rest from reference TRBV5-4 and TRBJ1-3 gives the full variable domain: ETGVTQSPTHLIKTRGQQVTLRCSSQSGHNTVSWYQQALGQGPQFIFQYYREEENGRGNFPPRFSGLQFPNYSSELNVNALELDDSALYLCASSSGTNSGNTIYFGEGSWLTVV.

The chain combines TRBV7-3 with TRBJ2-3; 8 positions agree with TRBD1. Germline V gene lookup returns CDR1 SGHTA and CDR2 FQGTGA. CDR3 size: 16 residues. V dropped 5 bases and J dropped 0; count of bases not matched to a gene: 7. The CDR3 bases are TGTGCCAGCAGCCGAAACACAGGGGGGAGCACAGATACGCAGTATTTT. Encoded protein: CASSRNTGGSTDTQYF.

The chain couples TRBV6-5 to TRBJ1-1; D perhaps matches TRBD1 (6 bases). The CDR3 length is 14 residues. Trimming took off 6 bases at V and 0 bases at J, with 11 bases between the two ends. The germline V gene has CDR1 MNHEY and CDR2 SVGAGI. The CDR3 loop reads CASRRGGLNTEAFF. The CDR3 DNA follows: TGTGCCAGCAGGCGGGGGGGCCTGAACACTGAAGCTTTCTTT.

The chain joins TRBV24-1 to TRBJ2-3; TRBD2 might be the D (6 bases). Trimming stripped 8 bases from V and 3 bases from J, with 14 bases between. Germline loops: CDR1 KGHDR, CDR2 SFDVKD. There are 14 residues in the CDR3. Here the CDR3 reads CATTPGDVTDTQYF. The CDR3 bases are TGTGCCACCACTCCGGGGGATGTGACAGATACGCAGTATTTT.

CDR3 nucleotide sequence: TGTGCCAGCAGCCAAGCTGTCTCCCAAGAGACCCAGTACTTC. Protein product: CASSQAVSQETQYF. The chain is built from TRBV3-1 (or the pseudogene TRBV3-2) and TRBJ2-5, with D hard to call. Trimming removed 1 base from V and 1 base from J, with 7 bases in between. The CDR3 consists of 14 residues. Germline assignment: CDR1 LGHDT and CDR2 YNNKEL (reference sequence).

This chain joins TRBV29-1 and TRBJ1-2; D perhaps matches TRBD1 (5 bases). Trimming left V 7 bases short and J 0 bases short, with 12 bases between. The CDR3 length is 13 residues. The germline CDR1 and CDR2 sequences are SQVTM and ANQGSEA. The DNA of the CDR3 is TGCAGCGACTTTGACAGTACTAACTATGGCTACACCTTC. Translating gives CSDFDSTNYGYTF. The full variable domain, rest sourced from reference TRBV29-1 and TRBJ1-2, is SAVISQKPSRDICQRGTSLTIQCQVDSQVTMMFWYRQQPGQSLTLIATANQGSEATYESGFVIDKFPISRPNLTFSTLTVSNMSPEDSSIYLCSDFDSTNYGYTFGSGTRLTVV.